Listed below are T cell receptor beta chains from one sample, sequenced in a study of shared clonotypes between healthy human individuals. Some clones are missing from TCRdb's copy, which holds only in-frame ones; the method was immunoSEQ multiplex PCR. The sample has 1.6 million or so clones; 98% are singletons. The sequenced sample consisted of naive CD4+ T cells sorted from blood. The source is a man aged 25 to 40 in good health. The CDR3 runs from the conserved cysteine through the conserved F or W. The size field is filled for only some rows; it gives once, few, many or a size class.

>TRBV6-5|NA|13|TRBJ1-1
CASSYKRSTEAFF
>TRBV19|NA|14|TRBJ1-3
CASTMVSSGNTIYF
>TRBV5-6|NA|14|TRBJ2-1
CASSLAGQGLEQFF
>TRBV4-1|NA|17|TRBJ2-7
CASSQGLTSGLSYEQYF
>TRBV15|NA|15|TRBJ2-5
CATSRGTSGQETQYF
>TRBV7-9|NA|13|TRBJ2-7
CASSPMPGYEQYF
>TRBV19|NA|16|TRBJ2-7
CASSIEGTSGSYEQYF
>TRBV6-5|once|13|TRBJ2-7
CACSSRVGYEQYF
>TRBV10-3|NA|19|TRBJ2-3
CAISFTRGTSGRSTDTQYF
>TRBV5-6|NA|15|TRBJ1-3
CASSLLDRGVDTIYF
>TRBV6-5|NA|13|TRBJ2-7
CASSQKGPYEQYF
>TRBV5-1|NA|13|TRBJ1-1
CASSEGLNTEAFF
>TRBV4-1|NA|16|TRBJ2-6
CASSQDIRPGANVLTF
>TRBV7-8|once|15|TRBJ1-1
CASSLVVDRGREAFF
>TRBV25-1|NA|14|TRBJ2-2
CASRSSGSTGELFF
>TRBV19|NA|14|TRBJ1-1
CASMRGRGGTEAFF
>TRBV11-2|NA|16|TRBJ2-7
CASSSTGRVRSYEQYF
>TRBV7-9|once|16|TRBJ2-1
CASSVRSGGSYNEQFF
>TRBV6-5|once|14|TRBJ1-2
CASGGWGQNYGYTF
>TRBV9|NA|19|TRBJ1-2
CASSADTRGPEQINYGYTF
>TRBV18|NA|16|TRBJ2-1
CASSPGTATSYNEQFF
>TRBV2|NA|11|TRBJ2-3
CASKMADTQYF
>TRBV9|NA|15|TRBJ2-7
CASNKRGRESNEQYF
>TRBV19|NA|17|TRBJ2-1
CASSISWTGNSYNEQFF